This entry lists 29 T cell receptor beta chains sequenced from one sample in a study of beta chain features in type 1 diabetes. Every isolated RNA sample was fully reverse transcribed, so sequencing captured expressed TCRB transcripts. Using immunoSEQ multiplex PCR, the repertoire was profiled, and TCRdb retains in-frame clones only, with some absent. This sample yields about 470,000 clones, of which around 28% are seen a single time; 0.05% to 0.065% belongs to the top ten. Sequences were obtained from naive CD4+ T cells from blood. The receptors come from a man between 18 and 35 years old in good health.

The chain recombines TRBV10-3 with TRBJ2-7, with 7 nucleotides matching TRBD1. With 6 bases clipped from V and 2 bases from J, the junction kept 4 bases outside the gene matches. The germline CDR1 and CDR2 sequences are ENHRY and SYGVKD. There are 13 residues in the CDR3. The CDR3: CAIRGTETYEQYF. CDR3 coding DNA: TGTGCCATCAGGGGGACAGAGACCTACGAGCAGTACTTC.

The chain is built from TRBV15 and TRBJ1-5, with a tentative D call TRBD1 (5 bases). CDR3 length: 13 amino acids. Germline-derived CDR1 and CDR2 are LNHNV and YYDKDF (reference sequence). V lost 0 bases and J lost 5, with 5 bases in between. The CDR3 coding sequence is TGTGCCACCAGCAGAGAAGGGGATCAGCCCCAGCATTTT. This gives the protein CATSREGDQPQHF.

The rearrangement joins TRBV5-1 to TRBJ2-5; D ambiguous. Germline V lookup: CDR1 SGHRS, CDR2 YFSETQ. The ends were cut back, 3 bases at V and 5 bases at J, with 8 bases in the middle. CDR3 length equals 12 residues. CDR3 bases: TGCGCCAGCAGCTCTCACGTGGAGACCCAGTACTTC. Its protein product is CASSSHVETQYF.

This clone was seen only a few times. The chain employs TRBV7-2 and TRBJ2-6; no clear D. Germline V gives CDR1 SGHTA, CDR2 FQGNSA. Deletions cut 4 bases from V and 0 bases from J, with 10 bases between. The CDR3 totals 16 residues. CDR3 region: CASSSGGSSGANVLTF. The CDR3 DNA follows: TGTGCCAGCAGCTCCGGTGGGTCCTCTGGGGCCAACGTCCTGACTTTC.

In this sample, this clone turned up a few times. The chain uses TRBV7-2 and TRBJ1-5; 10 positions match TRBD1. Trimming cost V 6 bases and J 7 bases; bases outside gene matches: 6. Germline CDR1 SGHTA, CDR2 FQGNSA. The CDR3 loop spans 14 amino acids. The CDR3 sequence is CASRPTGGWQPQHF. Here the CDR3 DNA reads TGTGCCAGCAGACCGACAGGGGGCTGGCAGCCCCAGCATTTT.

The V and J genes are TRBV29-1 and TRBJ2-7; maybe TRBD1 (6 bases). From germline, CDR1 is SQVTM and CDR2 ANQGSEA. V dropped 4 bases and J dropped 0 bases, with 7 bases sitting between them. CDR3 size: 12 residues. CDR3 DNA sequence: TGCAGCGTTGCGGACAGCTCCTACGAGCAGTACTTC. Residues: CSVADSSYEQYF.

CDR3 sequence reads: CASSAYYEQYF. The CDR3 DNA reads TGTGCCAGCAGTGCCTACTACGAGCAGTACTTC. The V and J genes are TRBV25-1 and TRBJ2-7; D is uncertain. Germline CDR1 reads MGHDK; CDR2 reads SYGVNS. V shed 4 bases and J shed 3 bases, with 4 bases lying between them. The length of the CDR3 is 11 residues.

This chain connects TRBV30 to TRBJ1-1, with a tentative D call TRBD1 (5 bases). Between the trimmed V and J ends, which lost 0 bases and 11 bases, there was a span of 10 bases. The V gene's germline CDR1 is GTSNPN and CDR2 SVGIG (reference sequence). The CDR3 is 11 amino acids. The CDR3 DNA reads TGTGCCTGGAGTGTAGGAGGGGTGGCTTTCTTT. Protein sequence: CAWSVGGVAFF.

This clone turned up a few times. This chain connects TRBV7-9 to TRBJ2-7; 8 bases line up with TRBD1. V dropped 7 bases and J dropped 4; count of bases not matched to a gene: 6. Looked up from germline, CDR1 is SEHNR and CDR2 is FQNEAQ (reference sequence). The length of the CDR3 is 13 residues. CDR3 nucleotides: TGTGCCAGCAAAAGGACAGGGCCTTACGAGCAGTACTTC. Residues: CASKRTGPYEQYF.

J is TRBJ2-3 and V is TRBV9; 12 nucleotides line up with TRBD2. This CDR3 is 15 amino acids long. The V gene's germline CDR1 is SGDLS and CDR2 YYNGEE. V lost 4 bases, J lost 7 bases, and 7 bases stayed unmatched. The DNA of the CDR3 is TGTGCCAGCAGCCAACTAGCGGGAGGAGTGTATACGCAGTATTTT. It is translated as CASSQLAGGVYTQYF.

The rearrangement joins TRBV7-9 to TRBJ2-7; D could derive from TRBD1 or TRBD2 (5 bases each). Germline assignment: CDR1 SEHNR and CDR2 FQNEAQ (reference sequence). The CDR3 contains 13 residues. The V end lost 0 bases, the J end lost 5 bases, and 8 bases lay between the germline ends. The CDR3 is CASSLAGDDEQYF. CDR3 nucleotide sequence: TGTGCCAGCAGCTTAGCCGGGGACGACGAGCAGTACTTC.

This clone was counted a few times. The gene calls are TRBV7-9 and TRBJ1-4, with unresolved D. The CDR3 consists of 13 residues. Germline lookup yields CDR1 SEHNR and CDR2 FQNEAQ (reference sequence). Between the trimmed V and J ends, which lost 0 bases and 8 bases, there was a span of 7 bases. The CDR3 nucleotides read TGTGCCAGCAGCTTAGCGACGCGAGAAAAACTGTTTTTT. Its translation: CASSLATREKLFF.

The chain couples TRBV25-1 to TRBJ2-3; D perhaps matches TRBD2 (6 bases). In germline, CDR1 is MGHDK, CDR2 SYGVNS. The CDR3 is 17 residues long. The V gene lost 6 bases and the J gene lost 2 bases, with 21 bases spanning the gap. CDR3 protein: CASRKERAGSYTDTQYF. The CDR3 nucleotides are TGTGCCAGCAGGAAGGAAAGGGCGGGAAGTTACACAGATACGCAGTATTTT.

This chain joins TRBV7-8 and TRBJ1-3; the D is unclear. Germline CDR1 SGHVS, CDR2 FQNEAQ. CDR3 length: 17 residues. The V end lost 1 base, the J end lost 0 bases, and 13 bases lay between the germline ends. The CDR3 protein is CASSLGHSQISGNTIYF. DNA for the CDR3: TGTGCCAGCAGCTTAGGACACAGTCAGATCTCTGGAAACACCATATATTTT.

The chain carries TRBV18 and TRBJ2-5, with D possibly being TRBD1 (5 bases). Trimming removed 2 bases from V and 2 bases from J, with 9 bases in between. Germline V gene lookup returns CDR1 KGHSH and CDR2 LQKENI. This CDR3 has 14 residues. CDR3 coding DNA: TGTGCCAGCTCACCAACAGGAAATCAAGAGACCCAGTACTTC. It yields the protein CASSPTGNQETQYF.

The rearrangement links TRBV14 to TRBJ2-1, with a possible D match to TRBD2 (5 bases). The CDR3 covers 18 residues. Looked up from germline, CDR1 is SGHDN and CDR2 is FVKESK. Trimming pared 3 bases from V and 5 bases from J, leaving 23 bases between. CDR3 region: CASSHRSGGYEGDNEQFF. CDR3 DNA sequence: TGTGCCAGCAGCCATCGATCAGGCGGGTACGAAGGCGACAATGAGCAGTTCTTC. Full variable domain (remainder filled in from reference TRBV14 and TRBJ2-1): EAGVTQFPSHSVIEKGQTVTLRCDPISGHDNLYWYRRVMGKEIKFLLHFVKESKQDESGMPNNRFLAERTGGTYSTLKVQPAELEDSGVYFCASSHRSGGYEGDNEQFFGPGTRLTVL.

J is TRBJ2-3 and V is TRBV28; 14 positions agree with TRBD2. The CDR3 length is 17 residues. V gave up 6 bases and J gave up 4 bases; unmatched junction bases: 9. Germline V gene sequence: CDR1 MDHEN, CDR2 SYDVKM. This CDR3 is CASSTAGLAGDADTQYF. CDR3 nucleotides: TGTGCCAGCAGCACAGCGGGACTAGCGGGAGACGCAGATACGCAGTATTTT. Drawing the rest from reference TRBV28 and TRBJ2-3, the complete variable domain is DVKVTQSSRYLVKRTGEKVFLECVQDMDHENMFWYRQDPGLGLRLIYFSYDVKMKEKGDIPEGYSVSREKKERFSLILESASTNQTSMYLCASSTAGLAGDADTQYFGPGTRLTVL.

The J gene is TRBJ2-7, the V gene TRBV7-9; D remains ambiguous. V gave up 2 bases and J gave up 5 bases, with 16 bases separating them. In germline, CDR1 is SEHNR, CDR2 FQNEAQ (reference sequence). This CDR3 is 15 amino acids long. CDR3 protein: CASSLWGLDLNEQYF. As DNA, the CDR3 is TGTGCCAGCAGCTTATGGGGTCTTGATTTAAACGAGCAGTACTTC.

The V gene is TRBV7-9, the J gene TRBJ2-1, with 10 bases that match TRBD1. The CDR3 loop spans 16 amino acids. The junction had 9 bases not matched to a gene; V was cut back by 5 bases and J by 5 bases. Looked up from germline, CDR1 is SEHNR and CDR2 is FQNEAQ (reference sequence). In DNA form, the CDR3 reads TGTGCCAGCAGCCCGAAGGGACAGGGGATCCACAATGAGCAGTTCTTC. Protein sequence: CASSPKGQGIHNEQFF.

This clone occurred a few times. V is TRBV4-3 and J is TRBJ2-7, with D hard to call. V lost 0 bases and J lost 6, with 9 bases in between. Per the germline V gene, CDR1 is LGHNA and CDR2 is YSLEER. The CDR3 extends over 13 amino acids. The CDR3 nucleotides are TGCGCCAGCAGCCAAGATCGGAGTCTCGAGCAGTACTTC. It specifies CASSQDRSLEQYF.

This chain links TRBV7-2 with TRBJ2-7, with D tentatively TRBD2 (5 bases). The V end was cut by 5 bases, the J end by 5 bases, with 16 bases between. CDR1 and CDR2 (germline): SGHTA, FQGNSA. This CDR3 spans 14 amino acids. CDR3 nucleotide sequence: TGTGCCAGCAGCCCACAACGGGGTGGCCACGAGCAGTACTTC. Protein product: CASSPQRGGHEQYF.

The V and J genes are TRBV4-1 and TRBJ2-3; the D is unclear. The germline V and J ends were trimmed by 2 bases and 7 bases, with 10 bases remaining between them. The CDR3 runs to 13 residues. The germline CDR1 and CDR2 sequences are MGHRA and YSYEKL. CDR3 bases: TGCGCCAGCAGCCAATTGTTGGGTAATACGCAGTATTTT. Its translation is CASSQLLGNTQYF.

The CDR3 bases are TGTGCCAGCAGCTCGACGGAGACCTACGAGCAGTACTTC. Translation: CASSSTETYEQYF. The chain combines TRBV13 with TRBJ2-7; D is undetermined. V was clipped by 4 bases and J by 2 bases, with 9 bases between them. The germline V gene encodes CDR1 PRHDT and CDR2 FYEKMQ (reference sequence). The length of the CDR3 is 13 residues.

CDR3 DNA sequence: TGCGCCAGCAGCCAAGAAAGGGGGACTAGCGGGAGCCAAGAGACCCAGTACTTC. It specifies CASSQERGTSGSQETQYF. The chain joins TRBV4-1 to TRBJ2-5, with 14 bases fitting TRBD2. V shed 0 bases and J 1 base; nucleotides not matched to a gene: 4. The germline gives CDR1 MGHRA, CDR2 YSYEKL. The CDR3 is 18 amino acids.

This clone was counted between two and nine times. This rearrangement joins TRBV9 to TRBJ2-5; 8 bases match TRBD2. Germline CDR1 SGDLS, CDR2 YYNGEE. The CDR3 has 16 amino acids. After removal of 4 bases from V and 2 bases from J, the junction contained 10 bases not matched to a gene. CDR3 nucleotides: TGTGCCAGCAGCCTCGCTGGAGCGGGAGAGCAAGAGACCCAGTACTTC. This codes for CASSLAGAGEQETQYF. The variable domain in full, with the rest retrieved from reference TRBV9 and TRBJ2-5, is DSGVTQTPKHLITATGQRVTLRCSPRSGDLSVYWYQQSLDQGLQFLIQYYNGEERAKGNILERFSAQQFPDLHSELNLSSLELGDSALYFCASSLAGAGEQETQYFGPGTRLLVL.

V and J are TRBV2 and TRBJ2-1, with 12 bases identical to TRBD1. There are 15 residues in the CDR3. Germline V gene lookup returns CDR1 SNHLY and CDR2 FYNNEI. V lost 8 bases, J lost 7 bases, and 9 bases stayed unmatched. The chain's CDR3 is CASARDRGPYNEQFF. CDR3 coding DNA: TGTGCCAGCGCCCGGGACAGGGGGCCTTATAATGAGCAGTTCTTC.

The V gene is TRBV4-1, the J gene TRBJ2-3; 10 bases agree with TRBD2. V dropped 2 bases and J dropped 8; count of bases not matched to a gene: 4. The length of the CDR3 is 14 residues. Germline V gene lookup returns CDR1 MGHRA and CDR2 YSYEKL. This CDR3 is CASSQLAGVGTQYF. In nucleotides, the CDR3 is TGCGCCAGCAGCCAACTAGCGGGAGTGGGTACGCAGTATTTT.

The chain joins TRBV4-1 to TRBJ2-3; D possibly corresponds to TRBD2 (6 bases). Between the trimmed V and J ends, which lost 1 base and 4 bases, there was a span of 15 bases. The germline V gene encodes CDR1 MGHRA and CDR2 YSYEKL. The CDR3 has 16 amino acids. In nucleotides, the CDR3 is TGCGCCAGCAGCCAAGTTGGGGGGTGGGCTCCAGATACGCAGTATTTT. This translates into CASSQVGGWAPDTQYF.

V is TRBV29-1 and J is TRBJ2-7, with 10 bases identical to TRBD1. CDR3 length equals 14 residues. Per the germline V gene, CDR1 is SQVTM and CDR2 is ANQGSEA. The V segment lost 4 bases and the J segment 5 bases; nucleotides outside the gene matches: 8. The CDR3 loop reads CSVARRQGANEQYF. The CDR3, as DNA: TGCAGCGTTGCCCGCAGACAGGGGGCAAACGAGCAGTACTTC.